The clone carrying this T cell receptor (beta chain) was seen once. These data originate in a study of blood T cell repertoires in COVID-19. Study-wide context: From the United States, Italy and Spain came samples of acute and convalescent COVID-19. PBMCs, B-cell-depleted T cells, or T cells provided the cDNA or gDNA that made up the material.

Per the original methods: Reference gene primer amplification gave nucleated cell count estimates. TCRdb's table, derived via immunoSEQ multiplex PCR, lists solely in-frame clones and lacks some. From that table come the V and J calls and clone size; the DNA was used to work out D and trimming. This sample has 90,000 to 120,000 clones, with approximately 80% found just once. The origin of this receptor is a woman over 75 with active or convalescent COVID-19. Sequencing was carried out using peripheral blood.

The CDR3 loop is CASTNAGQGVNSPLHF. DNA for the CDR3: TGTGCCAGCACCAACGCAGGCCAGGGCGTAAATTCACCCCTCCACTTT. This chain uses TRBV5-6 with TRBJ1-6; D is possibly TRBD1 (5 bases). CDR3 length: 16 amino acids. The V end lost 6 bases, the J end lost 7 bases, and 20 bases lay between the germline ends. From germline, CDR1 is SGHDT and CDR2 YYEEEE.